What follows are 5 T cell receptor beta chains derived from one specimen sequenced in a study of blood T cell repertoires in COVID-19. The data were produced by immunoSEQ multiplex PCR, yet TCRdb's version contains in-frame clones alone and is incomplete. This table holds 90,000 to 100,000 clones, approximately 86% found once. Sequences were obtained from peripheral blood. These receptors came from a middle-aged man with acute or convalescent COVID-19.

The CDR3 is CASSLALQGVGTEAFF. The CDR3 DNA sequence: TGTGCCAGCAGCTTAGCCTTACAGGGGGTAGGGACTGAAGCTTTCTTT. The rearrangement joins TRBV7-6 to TRBJ1-1, with 8 bases aligning to TRBD1. Losses at the gene ends were 0 bases for V and 5 bases for J; bases not matched to a gene: 8. This CDR3 region has 16 residues. The V gene's germline CDR1 is SGHVS and CDR2 FNYEAQ.

This rearrangement joins TRBV18 to TRBJ1-4, with a tentative D call TRBD1 (6 bases). This CDR3 has 16 residues. V lost 4 bases and J 12 bases, leaving 24 bases between the germline ends. The germline V gene has CDR1 KGHSH and CDR2 LQKENI. CDR3 region: CASSRDQGNSLGELFF. In nucleotides, the CDR3 is TGTGCCAGCTCACGGGACCAGGGGAACAGCCTCGGAGAACTGTTTTTT.

The chain links TRBV7-9 to TRBJ2-3, with 8 bases lining up with TRBD2. The length of the CDR3 is 17 residues. J gave up 3 bases and V 0 bases, and 8 bases lay outside the gene matches. Germline V CDR1 and CDR2: SEHNR, FQNEAQ (reference sequence). CDR3 sequence: CASSLAGGGRRTDTQYF. As DNA, the CDR3 is TGTGCCAGCAGCTTAGCTGGGGGCGGGAGGAGGACAGATACGCAGTATTTT.

The chain couples TRBV19 to TRBJ1-2; 7 bases fit TRBD1. The V segment lost 5 bases and the J segment 2 bases; nucleotides outside the gene matches: 5. The germline CDR1 and CDR2 sequences are LNHDA and SQIVND (reference sequence). This CDR3 has 14 amino acids. The CDR3 loop reads CASSRQGTNYGYTF. CDR3 nucleotides: TGTGCCAGTAGTCGACAGGGTACCAACTATGGCTACACCTTC.

This chain links TRBV6-9 with TRBJ2-2; D possibly corresponds to TRBD1 (6 bases). Trimming pared 10 bases from V and 0 bases from J, leaving 12 bases between. The CDR3 loop spans 14 amino acids. Germline CDR1 is MNHGY and CDR2 is SVAAGI. Here the CDR3 reads CAIQGHANTGELFF. Written as DNA, the CDR3 is TGTGCCATCCAGGGACACGCGAACACCGGGGAGCTGTTTTTT.